The 31 T cell receptor beta chains in this list originate from one sample, sequenced in a study of blood T cell repertoires in COVID-19. Sequencing was performed with immunoSEQ multiplex PCR; in TCRdb, only in-frame clones are kept and a portion is missing. The sample lists 130,000 or so clones; approximately 86% were seen once. Sequenced sample: peripheral blood. These receptors all come from a woman aged 60 to 75 with acute or convalescent COVID-19.

V usage is TRBV7-2 and J usage is TRBJ2-7; tentative D call: TRBD2 (6 bases). Trimming removed 5 bases from V and 2 bases from J, with 10 bases in between. This CDR3 contains 13 residues. Germline assignment: CDR1 SGHTA and CDR2 FQGNSA. CDR3 nucleotides: TGTGCCAGCAGCCAGCCGGGAGCCTACGAGCAGTACTTC. It encodes CASSQPGAYEQYF.

The gene calls are TRBV29-1 and TRBJ1-4; 8 positions agree with TRBD1. CDR1 and CDR2 (germline): SQVTM, ANQGSEA. This CDR3 has 14 residues. V lost 6 bases, J lost 8 bases, and 11 bases stayed unmatched. The DNA for the CDR3 is TGCAGCGTCGATGGAAGCGGGACAGGAGAAAAACTGTTTTTT. Translation: CSVDGSGTGEKLFF.

CDR3 region: CASSFGQGGETQYF. CDR3 in DNA: TGTGCCAGCAGTTTTGGACAGGGCGGAGAGACCCAGTACTTC. The chain employs TRBV6-6 and TRBJ2-5; 8 bases map to TRBD1. Trimming at V came to 4 bases and at J to 4 bases, leaving 5 bases not matched to a gene. Germline-derived CDR1 and CDR2 are MNHNY and SVGAGI (reference sequence). The CDR3 totals 14 residues.

CDR3 bases: TGTGCCAGTAGGGCGGGGGACACTGAAGCTTTCTTT. This codes for CASRAGDTEAFF. V is TRBV19 and J is TRBJ1-1; D is possibly TRBD1 (5 bases). The CDR3 sequence is 12 residues long. V lost 6 bases and J 3 bases, leaving 8 bases between the germline ends. Germline assignment: CDR1 LNHDA and CDR2 SQIVND (reference sequence).

V usage is TRBV12-3 or TRBV12-4 and J usage is TRBJ2-7; D is perhaps TRBD2 (5 bases). CDR3 length: 12 residues. Trimming cost V 3 bases and J 5 bases, with 8 bases left between them. CDR3 sequence reads: CASSLRGNEQYF. In DNA, the CDR3 is TGTGCCAGCAGTTTGAGAGGGAACGAGCAGTACTTC.

The gene calls are TRBV3-1 (or the pseudogene TRBV3-2) and TRBJ2-2; 8 positions match TRBD1. Germline CDR1 is LGHDT and CDR2 is YNNKEL (reference sequence). This CDR3 is 15 amino acids long. Losses at the gene ends were 7 bases for V and 7 bases for J; bases not matched to a gene: 11. CDR3: CASMRTGRVSGELFF. As DNA, the CDR3 is TGTGCCAGCATGCGGACAGGGCGGGTTAGCGGGGAGCTGTTTTTT.

This chain joins TRBV5-5 and TRBJ1-5; D might be TRBD1 (5 bases). Between the trimmed V and J ends, which lost 3 bases and 2 bases, there was a span of 15 bases. CDR3 length: 16 residues. Germline V gene lookup returns CDR1 SGHKS and CDR2 YYEKEE (reference sequence). DNA of the CDR3: TGTGCCAGCAGCTCCTGGCCGGGGGAGGGCAATCAGCCCCAGCATTTT. This encodes CASSSWPGEGNQPQHF.

The chain has TRBV28 and TRBJ2-1, with 10 bases lining up with TRBD1. The CDR3 consists of 17 residues. The ends lost 2 bases at V and 8 bases at J; junction bases unmatched: 12. Germline V gene sequence: CDR1 MDHEN, CDR2 SYDVKM. Here the CDR3 DNA reads TGTGCCAGCAGTTTAGCGGGACAGGGGACTCGGATCGATGAGCAGTTCTTC. This translates into CASSLAGQGTRIDEQFF.

The chain uses TRBV18 and TRBJ1-5; TRBD1 matches at 9 bases. Germline-derived CDR1 and CDR2 are KGHSH and LQKENI. The CDR3 spans 17 residues. V shed 2 bases and J 0 bases; nucleotides not matched to a gene: 5. DNA of the CDR3: TGTGCCAGCTCACCAGCCCGGGGACAGGGTAGCAATCAGCCCCAGCATTTT. Translated: CASSPARGQGSNQPQHF.

This chain links TRBV5-1 with TRBJ2-1; 8 bases fit TRBD2. J lost 9 bases, V lost 0 bases, and 11 bases had no gene match. Germline-derived CDR1 and CDR2 are SGHRS and YFSETQ. The CDR3 is 16 residues long. The CDR3 reads CASSLVLPGGPSEQFF. As DNA, the CDR3 is TGCGCCAGCAGCTTGGTTCTACCGGGGGGGCCCAGTGAGCAGTTCTTC.

The chain employs TRBV15 and TRBJ2-5; 10 bases line up with TRBD2. The J segment lost 6 bases and the V segment lost 5 bases, leaving 12 bases of the junction unmatched. The CDR3 has 16 residues. Germline V gene lookup returns CDR1 LNHNV and CDR2 YYDKDF (reference sequence). The CDR3, as DNA: TGTGCCACCAGCCTAAGTGGGGGACTAGCGTTACAGACCCAGTACTTC. Protein sequence: CATSLSGGLALQTQYF.

This clone appeared a single time. The chain joins TRBV5-1 to TRBJ2-7; 10 positions agree with TRBD1. This CDR3 is built from 15 residues. The V gene end was trimmed by 1 base and the J gene end by 5 bases; junction bases not matched to a gene: 6. The germline V gene has CDR1 SGHRS and CDR2 YFSETQ. DNA for the CDR3: TGCGCCAGCAGCTTGCTCCGGGACAGGGGCCACGAGCAGTACTTC. It yields the protein CASSLLRDRGHEQYF.

V is TRBV18 and J is TRBJ1-1, with 7 bases identical to TRBD1. Germline CDR1 KGHSH, CDR2 LQKENI. The CDR3 spans 14 residues. After removal of 6 bases from V and 3 bases from J, the junction contained 7 bases not matched to a gene. CDR3 protein: CASSPPDRDTEAFF. The CDR3 DNA reads as TGTGCCAGCTCCCCTCCCGACAGGGACACTGAAGCTTTCTTT.

As to this clone: One end of the junction fails to match germline, which may point to a read error. This chain connects TRBV7-7 to TRBJ2-5, with TRBD1 identical over 7 bases. The CDR3 contains 14 residues. Germline V lookup: CDR1 SSHAT, CDR2 FNYEAQ (reference sequence). Here the CDR3 DNA reads TGTGCTAGCAGCTTAAACAGGGGCCGGGAGACCCAGTACTTC. Translation: CASSLNRGRETQYF.

The rearrangement links TRBV7-3 to TRBJ2-5; 7 positions match TRBD1. The CDR3 length is 15 residues. From germline, CDR1 is SGHTA and CDR2 FQGTGA. Unmatched junction bases numbered 8, after V lost 5 bases and J lost 2 bases. CDR3: CASSQLGTDQETQYF. In nucleotides, the CDR3 is TGTGCCAGCAGCCAACTAGGGACAGATCAAGAGACCCAGTACTTC.

This clone came up once. V is TRBV6-2 or TRBV6-3 and J is TRBJ1-2; tentative D call: TRBD1 (5 bases). This CDR3 has 13 residues. Germline CDR1 is MNHEY and CDR2 is SVGEGT. The V and J ends lost 4 bases and 4 bases respectively, with 10 bases between them. The CDR3 is CASSSGGAYGYTF. The DNA of the CDR3 is TGTGCCAGCAGTTCCGGGGGTGCCTATGGCTACACCTTC.

The chain is built from TRBV11-2 and TRBJ1-4; unclear D gene. Trimming took 4 bases from V and 8 from J, leaving 11 bases between them. CDR1 SGHAT and CDR2 FQNNGV come from the germline V gene. The CDR3 has 13 residues. The CDR3, as DNA: TGTGCCAGCAGCTCTCTTGGCCCCGAAAAACTGTTTTTT. It is translated as CASSSLGPEKLFF.

The CDR3 protein is CASSQSRSNQETQYF. The DNA of the CDR3 is TGTGCCAGCAGCCAAAGCCGCTCTAACCAAGAGACCCAGTACTTC. V usage is TRBV3-1 (or the pseudogene TRBV3-2) and J usage is TRBJ2-5; D is unresolved. The CDR3 runs 15 residues. V lost 2 bases and J 0 bases, leaving 10 bases between the germline ends. Germline V gene sequence: CDR1 LGHDT, CDR2 YNNKEL (reference sequence).

A single count supports this clone. The chain joins TRBV19 to TRBJ1-1; 11 positions agree with TRBD1. The CDR3 covers 18 residues. J lost 1 base, V lost 5 bases, and 12 bases had no gene match. Germline V CDR1 and CDR2: LNHDA, SQIVND (reference sequence). Written as DNA, the CDR3 is TGTGCCAGTAGTCCTATGGCCTGGGACAGGGGGACGAACACTGAAGCTTTCTTT. It codes for CASSPMAWDRGTNTEAFF.

The V gene is TRBV15, the J gene TRBJ1-3, with D unresolved. In germline, CDR1 is LNHNV, CDR2 YYDKDF (reference sequence). The CDR3 totals 17 residues. The germline V and J ends were trimmed by 0 bases and 2 bases, with 14 bases remaining between them. The CDR3 DNA is TGTGCCACCAGCAGAGATCTTGGCACTAGGGCTGGAAACACCATATATTTT. It encodes CATSRDLGTRAGNTIYF. Variable domain in full (rest from reference TRBV15 and TRBJ1-3): DAMVIQNPRYQVTQFGKPVTLSCSQTLNHNVMYWYQQKSSQAPKLLFHYYDKDFNNEADTPDNFQSRRPNTSFCFLDIRSPGLGDTAMYLCATSRDLGTRAGNTIYFGEGSWLTVV.

V is TRBV5-6 and J is TRBJ1-6; no definite D call. The CDR3 length is 15 residues. Trimming removed 4 bases from V and 5 bases from J, with 13 bases in between. Looked up from germline, CDR1 is SGHDT and CDR2 is YYEEEE. This CDR3 is CASSADATDNSPLHF. DNA of the CDR3: TGTGCCAGCAGCGCGGATGCGACGGATAATTCACCCCTCCACTTT.

The chain couples TRBV28 to TRBJ1-6; D possibly corresponds to TRBD1 (6 bases). V lost 6 bases and J 0 bases, leaving 15 bases between the germline ends. This CDR3 has 17 amino acids. Germline CDR1 and CDR2: MDHEN and SYDVKM. The CDR3 is CASSPFQGSSYNSPLHF. Written as DNA, the CDR3 is TGTGCCAGCAGCCCGTTCCAGGGGAGCTCCTATAATTCACCCCTCCACTTT. Using reference TRBV28 and TRBJ1-6 for the parts outside the CDR3, the full variable domain is DVKVTQSSRYLVKRTGEKVFLECVQDMDHENMFWYRQDPGLGLRLIYFSYDVKMKEKGDIPEGYSVSREKKERFSLILESASTNQTSMYLCASSPFQGSSYNSPLHFGNGTRLTVT.

The V call is TRBV6-1, the J call TRBJ1-6, with D possibly TRBD1 on 5 matching bases. Germline V gene lookup returns CDR1 MNHNS and CDR2 SASEGT. V lost 0 bases and J 7 bases, leaving 10 bases between the germline ends. The CDR3 spans 15 residues. CDR3 DNA: TGTGCCAGCAGTGAAGCTTTGACAGCCAATTCACCCCTCCACTTT. Translated, it gives CASSEALTANSPLHF.

V is TRBV9 and J is TRBJ2-1; the D is unclear. Germline-derived CDR1 and CDR2 are SGDLS and YYNGEE. This CDR3 comprises 15 residues. Between the trimmed V and J ends, which lost 0 bases and 5 bases, there was a span of 12 bases. CDR3 DNA: TGTGCCAGCAGCGTAGCACCTAGTAAAGACAATGAGCAGTTCTTC. Protein sequence: CASSVAPSKDNEQFF.

This clone was seen only once. The gene calls are TRBV30 and TRBJ2-5; possible D gene TRBD2, 6 bases. Germline V gene sequence: CDR1 GTSNPN, CDR2 SVGIG (reference sequence). This CDR3 contains 14 residues. V lost 6 bases to trimming and J lost 4 bases, with 18 bases between them. CDR3: CACTVGASAETQYF. CDR3 bases: TGTGCCTGTACGGTTGGGGCTAGCGCAGAGACCCAGTACTTC.

The rearrangement links TRBV28 to TRBJ2-4, with D perhaps matching TRBD1 (5 bases). In germline, CDR1 is MDHEN, CDR2 SYDVKM. V was trimmed by 4 bases and J by 7 bases, leaving 14 bases between them. The CDR3 consists of 14 residues. CDR3 residues: CASSYWGGWNIQYF. The CDR3 DNA reads TGTGCCAGCAGTTATTGGGGCGGTTGGAACATTCAGTACTTC.

The V call is TRBV20-1, the J call TRBJ2-3; 9 nucleotides align to TRBD1. The V gene end was trimmed by 3 bases and the J gene end by 4 bases; junction bases not matched to a gene: 17. CDR3 length: 18 residues. The germline CDR1 and CDR2 sequences are DFQATT and SNEGSKA (reference sequence). The CDR3 coding sequence is TGCAGTGCTAGTGATCCTAACCGGGACAGGGAACATCCAGATACGCAGTATTTT. This sequence encodes CSASDPNRDREHPDTQYF.

The chain joins TRBV5-6 to TRBJ2-2, with 7 bases identical to TRBD2. From germline, CDR1 is SGHDT and CDR2 YYEEEE. Trimming took 0 bases from V and 7 from J; bases not matched to a gene: 9. The CDR3 extends over 16 amino acids. The CDR3 reads CASSLAASGNHGELFF. CDR3 DNA: TGTGCCAGCAGCTTGGCGGCTAGCGGTAACCACGGGGAGCTGTTTTTT.

The chain uses TRBV5-8 and TRBJ1-2; D is unclear. The CDR3 extends over 13 amino acids. Between the trimmed V and J ends, which lost 0 bases and 4 bases, there was a span of 7 bases. The V gene's germline CDR1 is SGHTS and CDR2 YDEGEE. The CDR3 nucleotides read TGTGCCAGCAGCTTGGGGGAGCCCTATGGCTACACCTTC. It codes for CASSLGEPYGYTF.

The chain recombines TRBV28 with TRBJ2-7, with no clear D. Germline loops: CDR1 MDHEN, CDR2 SYDVKM. This CDR3 has 15 residues. V gave up 6 bases and J gave up 1 base, with 16 bases separating them. The CDR3: CASSPSHHSSYEQYF. DNA for the CDR3: TGTGCCAGCAGCCCGAGTCACCATAGTTCCTACGAGCAGTACTTC.

The chain employs TRBV4-2 and TRBJ1-3; possible D gene TRBD1, 6 bases. This CDR3 contains 15 residues. The V and J ends lost 6 bases and 2 bases respectively, with 14 bases between them. CDR1 and CDR2 from the germline V gene are LGHNA and YNFKEQ. In DNA form, the CDR3 reads TGTGCCAGCAGAGACAACAGGGTCCCTGGAAACACCATATATTTT. This gives the protein CASRDNRVPGNTIYF.